These T cell receptor beta chains were read from a single sample in a study of low-dose radiotherapy and immunotherapy resistance in tumors. TCRdb reanalysed the reads using MiXCR and keeps one entry per CDR3 protein. The sample lists tens of thousands of distinct CDR3 sequences, 9.4% occurring once. The sample in question was PBMCs, obtained before treatment. The receptors here all came from a male donor with prostate cancer. Both conserved end residues are part of each CDR3. A D gene is named only where the DNA matches it firmly. A clone size is listed for some rows: how often the clone was seen (once, few, many), or a class if it is expanded.

cdr3_aa,cdr3_nt,v_call,clone_size,j_call,d_call,cdr3_length
CASSPTWTSGLLYEQFF,TGCGCCAGCAGCCCGACTTGGACTAGCGGGCTCCTTTATGAGCAGTTCTTC,TRBV4-1,many,TRBJ2-1,TRBD2,17
CASSRGDSNQPQHF,TGTGCCAGCAGCCGAGGGGACAGCAATCAGCCCCAGCATTTT,TRBV7-9,many,TRBJ1-5,NA,14
CASSLSSPGPDYEQYF,TGTGCCAGCAGTTTATCCAGCCCGGGACCTGACTACGAGCAGTACTTC,TRBV27,many,TRBJ2-7,NA,16
CASSLQGAPNEQYF,TGTGCCAGCAGCCTACAGGGGGCGCCGAACGAGCAGTACTTC,TRBV7-2,many,TRBJ2-7,TRBD1,14
CASSAGHSGNTIYF,TGTGCCAGCAGCGCGGGACACTCCGGAAACACCATATATTTT,TRBV7-2,many,TRBJ1-3,NA,14
CSTRRTGDGTQYF,TGTTCCACCCGACGCACAGGGGACGGTACGCAGTATTTT,TRBV24-1,many,TRBJ2-3,TRBD1,13
CASSLQETQYF,TGTGCCAGCAGCTTACAAGAGACCCAGTACTTC,TRBV12-3/TRBV12-4,many,TRBJ2-5,NA,11
CAISDGRVDEKLFF,TGTGCCATCAGCGACGGCAGGGTCGACGAAAAACTGTTTTTT,TRBV10-3,many,TRBJ1-4,NA,14
CASSYGTGTSGANVLTF,TGTGCCAGCAGCTACGGGACAGGGACTTCTGGGGCCAACGTCCTGACTTTC,TRBV11-1,many,TRBJ2-6,TRBD1,17
CASPAPTDTQYF,TGTGCCAGCCCTGCCCCCACAGATACGCAGTATTTT,TRBV6-1,many,TRBJ2-3,NA,12
CASSDGQGAGVQYF,TGCGCCAGCAGCGATGGACAGGGGGCAGGTGTGCAGTACTTC,TRBV4-1,NA,TRBJ2-7,TRBD1,14
CASSPMRQDGYTF,TGTGCCAGCAGCCCCATGAGACAGGACGGCTACACCTTC,TRBV6-2/TRBV6-3,medium-sized,TRBJ1-2,NA,13
CAIPRTEAFF,TGTGCCATCCCGCGTACTGAAGCTTTCTTT,TRBV10-3,many,TRBJ1-1,NA,10
CASSWLAGGEQYF,TGTGCCAGCAGTTGGCTAGCGGGAGGCGAGCAGTACTTC,TRBV6-2/TRBV6-3,many,TRBJ2-7,TRBD2,13
CASSSGGNTEAFF,TGTGCCAGCAGTTCTGGGGGGAACACTGAAGCTTTCTTT,TRBV6-6,many,TRBJ1-1,NA,13
CASSRGGASFEKLFF,TGTGCCAGCAGTCGCGGGGGGGCGTCTTTTGAAAAACTGTTTTTT,TRBV27,NA,TRBJ1-4,NA,15
CASSDRVIDEQYF,TGTGCCAGTAGTGACAGGGTGATCGACGAGCAGTACTTC,TRBV19,many,TRBJ2-7,TRBD1,13
CASSLAGGRDYGYTF,TGTGCCAGCAGCTTAGCGGGGGGGCGCGACTATGGCTACACCTTC,TRBV7-9,many,TRBJ1-2,NA,15
CASSGDWGETQYF,TGTGCCAGCAGCGGCGACTGGGGAGAGACCCAGTACTTC,TRBV9,many,TRBJ2-5,NA,13
CASRSGQGYEQYF,TGTGCCAGTAGGTCGGGACAGGGCTACGAGCAGTACTTC,TRBV19,few,TRBJ2-7,TRBD1,13
CSVEGTGGGYTF,TGCAGCGTTGAGGGGACAGGTGGTGGCTACACCTTC,TRBV29-1,many,TRBJ1-2,TRBD1,12
CASSLQGRDEQYF,TGTGCCAGCAGCCTACAAGGACGGGACGAGCAGTACTTC,TRBV5-4,many,TRBJ2-7,NA,13
CATSDSPTGNQPQHF,TGTGCCACCAGTGATTCCCCGACAGGCAATCAGCCCCAGCATTTT,TRBV24-1,many,TRBJ1-5,NA,15
CASSLWEEQFF,TGTGCCAGCAGTTTATGGGAAGAGCAGTTCTTC,TRBV12-3/TRBV12-4,many,TRBJ2-1,NA,11
CASSPLSPGTDTEAFF,TGTGCCAGCTCACCACTTTCGCCAGGGACGGACACTGAAGCTTTCTTT,TRBV18,many,TRBJ1-1,NA,16
CASSQKLSYEQFF,TGTGCCAGCAGCCAAAAGCTGTCGTATGAGCAGTTCTTC,TRBV14,many,TRBJ2-1,NA,13
CSAHRGRGTEAFF,TGCAGCGCCCACAGGGGGCGGGGGACTGAAGCTTTCTTT,TRBV29-1,many,TRBJ1-1,TRBD1,13
CSVGAADSYEQYF,TGCAGCGTTGGGGCAGCGGACTCCTACGAGCAGTACTTC,TRBV29-1,many,TRBJ2-7,NA,13
CASGGRSSYNEQFF,TGTGCCAGCGGGGGAAGGAGCTCCTACAATGAGCAGTTCTTC,TRBV27,many,TRBJ2-1,NA,14
CASSAAMNTEAFF,TGTGCCAGCAGCGCGGCTATGAACACTGAAGCTTTCTTT,TRBV9,NA,TRBJ1-1,NA,13
CASSVEKQYF,TGTGCCAGCAGCGTGGAAAAGCAGTATTTT,TRBV2,many,TRBJ2-3,NA,10
CASRPSGQETQYF,TGTGCCAGCAGGCCTTCGGGGCAAGAGACCCAGTACTTC,TRBV25-1,many,TRBJ2-5,NA,13
CAWTRHEGTEAFF,TGTGCCTGGACCCGGCATGAGGGGACTGAAGCTTTCTTT,TRBV30,many,TRBJ1-1,NA,13
CASSSQGTYEQYF,TGCGCCAGCAGCTCACAGGGCACCTACGAGCAGTACTTC,TRBV5-1,NA,TRBJ2-7,NA,13
CASSLNGERYNSPLHF,TGTGCCAGCAGCTTGAACGGGGAGCGCTATAATTCACCCCTCCACTTT,TRBV5-4,many,TRBJ1-6,NA,16
CASSQGQVDSLSYEQYF,TGCGCCAGCAGCCAGGGGCAAGTGGACTCCTTATCCTACGAGCAGTACTTC,TRBV4-3,many,TRBJ2-7,NA,17
CASTLGLGWKTLHF,TGTGCCAGCACCCTAGGACTGGGCTGGAAAACCCTCCACTTT,TRBV14,many,TRBJ1-6,NA,14
CASSSTSGKLEQYF,TGTGCCAGCAGTTCGACTAGCGGGAAACTCGAGCAGTACTTC,TRBV28,many,TRBJ2-7,TRBD2,14
CASSFSPSGELFF,TGTGCCAGCAGCTTCAGTCCTTCCGGGGAGCTGTTTTTT,TRBV14,many,TRBJ2-2,NA,13
CASSSPPFQETQYF,TGTGCCAGCAGTTCCCCACCATTTCAAGAGACCCAGTACTTC,TRBV28,many,TRBJ2-5,NA,14
CSMNSGGYGYTF,TGCAGCATGAATAGCGGGGGCTATGGCTACACCTTC,TRBV20-1,NA,TRBJ1-2,NA,12
CASSRQGMNSQPQHF,TGTGCCAGCAGTCGACAGGGTATGAACAGTCAGCCCCAGCATTTT,TRBV6-2/TRBV6-3,many,TRBJ1-5,TRBD1,15
CASSYSSPGVTDTQYF,TGTGCCAGCAGTTACTCATCACCGGGGGTCACAGATACGCAGTATTTT,TRBV6-6,many,TRBJ2-3,NA,16
CASSLKWGARETQYF,TGTGCCAGCAGTTTAAAATGGGGGGCACGAGAGACCCAGTACTTC,TRBV27,NA,TRBJ2-5,NA,15